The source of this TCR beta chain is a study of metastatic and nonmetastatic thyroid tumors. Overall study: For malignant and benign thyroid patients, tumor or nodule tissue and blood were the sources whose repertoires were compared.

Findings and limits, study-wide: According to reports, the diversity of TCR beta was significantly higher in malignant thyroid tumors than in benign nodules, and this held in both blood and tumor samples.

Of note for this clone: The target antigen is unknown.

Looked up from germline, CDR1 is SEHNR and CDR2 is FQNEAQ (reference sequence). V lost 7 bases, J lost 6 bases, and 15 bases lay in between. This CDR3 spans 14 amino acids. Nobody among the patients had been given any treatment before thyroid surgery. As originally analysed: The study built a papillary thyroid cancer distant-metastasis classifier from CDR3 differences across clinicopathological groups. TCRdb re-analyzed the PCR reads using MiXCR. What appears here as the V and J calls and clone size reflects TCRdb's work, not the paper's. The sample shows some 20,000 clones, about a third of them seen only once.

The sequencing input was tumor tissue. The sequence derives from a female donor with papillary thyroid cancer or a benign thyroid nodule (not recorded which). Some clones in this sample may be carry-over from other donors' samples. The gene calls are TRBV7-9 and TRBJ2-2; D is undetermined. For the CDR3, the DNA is TGTGCCAGCATCGGGTTGCAGGTTGCCGGGGAGCTGTTTTTT. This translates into CASIGLQVAGELFF.